This T cell receptor beta chain emerged from a study of technical replicates of blood from a few donors. Using immunoSEQ multiplex PCR, the repertoire was profiled, and TCRdb retains in-frame clones only, with some absent. The sample records 81,000 or so clones, 96% being singletons. Material for sequencing was T cells isolated from PBMCs. The origin of this receptor is a human donor in good health.

The CDR3 sequence: CASSQDRALSPLHF. The CDR3 DNA reads as TGTGCCAGCTCCCAAGACAGGGCTTTGTCACCCCTCCACTTT. The V gene is TRBV18, the J gene TRBJ1-6, with 7 positions matching TRBD1. CDR1 is KGHSH and CDR2 is LQKENI in the germline V gene. V lost 6 bases, J lost 10 bases, and 9 bases stayed unmatched. The CDR3 length is 14 residues.